One sample yielded the 7 T cell receptor beta chains listed below, sequenced in a study of cytomegalovirus exposure and HLA in healthy donors. The PCR used 60 Vbeta and 13 Jbeta primers. Profiling relied on immunoSEQ multiplex PCR, and the TCRdb table lists in-frame clones only, not all of them. The repertoire has some 170,000 clones, 60% to 80% of them found once; the top ten carry 5% to 8%. The sequencing input was PBMCs. Every receptor here comes from a man aged 35 to 55 in good health and CMV-seropositive.

This chain joins TRBV5-1 and TRBJ2-5; D not certain. Germline CDR1 SGHRS, CDR2 YFSETQ. Trimming pared 0 bases from V and 1 base from J, leaving 7 bases between. The CDR3 contains 14 residues. This CDR3 reads CASSLGSTQETQYF. The CDR3 DNA follows: TGCGCCAGCAGCTTGGGCTCTACCCAAGAGACCCAGTACTTC.

V usage is TRBV2 and J usage is TRBJ2-5; the D gene is possibly TRBD2 (6 bases). The closer fit of TRBJ2-7 to the DNA end suggests the J call may be wrong. This CDR3 has 14 residues. From germline, CDR1 is SNHLY and CDR2 FYNNEI. CDR3 residues: CASSYLSGEAEQYF. CDR3 nucleotide sequence: TGTGCCAGCAGTTACCTCTCCGGGGAGGCCGAGCAGTACTTC.

This sequence joins TRBV11-3 and TRBJ2-1; 10 bases line up with TRBD2. The CDR3 loop spans 16 amino acids. Germline values: CDR1 SGHNT, CDR2 YENEEA. The trim removed 3 bases at V and 3 bases at J, leaving 5 bases unmatched. CDR3 protein: CASSFASGSLYNEQFF. Here the CDR3 DNA reads TGTGCCAGCAGCTTCGCTAGCGGGAGCCTCTACAATGAGCAGTTCTTC.

This chain links TRBV2 with TRBJ2-7; D is ambiguous. The V gene's germline CDR1 is SNHLY and CDR2 FYNNEI. V was cut by 1 base and J by 3 bases, with 13 bases left in between. The CDR3 is 15 residues long. DNA for the CDR3: TGTGCCAGCAGTGAAGTTTGGCAGGCCAACTACGAGCAGTACTTC. Translated, it gives CASSEVWQANYEQYF.

The J gene is TRBJ2-1, the V gene TRBV7-7, with a possible D match to TRBD1 (6 bases). V lost 8 bases to trimming and J lost 7 bases, with 21 bases between them. Looked up from germline, CDR1 is SSHAT and CDR2 is FNYEAQ (reference sequence). The CDR3 is 15 residues long. The CDR3 bases are TGTGCCAGCTCCCAGGGTGGGGGCGTGCGTAATGAGCAGTTCTTC. As protein: CASSQGGGVRNEQFF. Looking up the rest from reference TRBV7-7 and TRBJ2-1 gives the full variable domain: GAGVSQSPRYKVTKRGQDVTLRCDPISSHATLYWYQQALGQGPEFLTYFNYEAQPDKSGLPSDRFSAERPEGSISTLTIQRTEQRDSAMYRCASSQGGGVRNEQFFGPGTRLTVL.

The chain carries TRBV11-1 and TRBJ2-5; 8 nucleotides line up with TRBD1. The length of the CDR3 is 14 residues. With V trimmed by 6 bases and J by 5 bases, 8 bases remained unmatched. Per germline, CDR1 SGHAT and CDR2 FQDESV (reference sequence). The CDR3 protein is CASRRTGMGETQYF. The CDR3 coding sequence is TGTGCCAGCAGGCGGACAGGGATGGGGGAGACCCAGTACTTC.

This clone has only a few counts. V is TRBV27 and J is TRBJ1-2; 7 positions agree with TRBD1. V trimming: 6 bases; J trimming: 8 bases; junction bases outside the gene matches: 15. The CDR3 length is 15 residues. Germline V gives CDR1 MNHEY, CDR2 SMNVEV (reference sequence). Written as DNA, the CDR3 is TGTGCCAGCAGCATGTACAGGGGAGTAGAAGGCGGCTACACCTTC. As protein: CASSMYRGVEGGYTF.